The 28 T cell receptor beta chains reported below all come from one sample, sequenced in a study of technical replicates of blood from several donors. Only in-frame clones appear in the TCRdb table, and some are missing; sequencing was by immunoSEQ multiplex PCR. The sample contains about 79,000 clones, approximately 94% of which appear only once. What was sequenced was T cells isolated from PBMCs. These receptor sequences come from a human donor in good health.

The chain employs TRBV2 and TRBJ2-1; TRBD2 aligns across 10 bases. Germline lookup yields CDR1 SNHLY and CDR2 FYNNEI. V dropped 7 bases and J dropped 5; count of bases not matched to a gene: 8. The CDR3 has 15 residues. The CDR3 nucleotides read TGTGCCAGCACCGTGGGACTAGCGAGGAACAATGAGCAGTTCTTC. Protein product: CASTVGLARNNEQFF.

The genes are TRBV18 and TRBJ2-5; D ambiguous. Germline V CDR1 and CDR2: KGHSH, LQKENI. V gave up 3 bases and J gave up 2 bases, with 13 bases separating them. The CDR3 is 15 residues long. The CDR3 region is CASSPTSGIQETQYF. CDR3 nucleotides: TGTGCCAGCTCACCGACATCAGGTATACAAGAGACCCAGTACTTC.

The chain uses TRBV11-3 and TRBJ1-1; D unclear. Germline V gene data show CDR1 as SGHNT and CDR2 as YENEEA. V gave up 3 bases and J gave up 5 bases, with 10 bases separating them. The CDR3 is 13 amino acids. The DNA of the CDR3 is TGTGCCAGCAGCTTTAAACGGTGGACTGAAGCTTTCTTT. As protein: CASSFKRWTEAFF.

The V gene is TRBV6-5, the J gene TRBJ1-3; TRBD1 is a possible D gene (5 bases). Germline V gives CDR1 MNHEY, CDR2 SVGAGI. There are 15 residues in the CDR3. Trimming removed 5 bases from V and 7 bases from J, with 18 bases in between. The CDR3 reads CASSSSGISRNTIYF. The CDR3 DNA reads TGTGCCAGCAGTAGCTCAGGGATTAGTCGGAACACCATATATTTT.

The CDR3 DNA reads TGTGCCAGCAGCTTGTCCGAACTTAACACTGAAGCTTTCTTT. Amino acids: CASSLSELNTEAFF. The rearrangement joins TRBV7-9 to TRBJ1-1; unclear D gene. Germline lookup yields CDR1 SEHNR and CDR2 FQNEAQ (reference sequence). The CDR3 loop spans 14 amino acids. Deletions cut 3 bases from V and 2 bases from J, with 10 bases between.

This chain uses TRBV2 with TRBJ1-5; TRBD1 agrees at 8 bases. V dropped 5 bases and J dropped 1; count of bases not matched to a gene: 7. The germline V gene encodes CDR1 SNHLY and CDR2 FYNNEI. This CDR3 is built from 16 residues. The CDR3 spells CASSTGQGGSNQPQHF. In nucleotides, the CDR3 is TGTGCCAGCAGTACAGGACAGGGCGGCAGCAATCAGCCCCAGCATTTT.

V usage is TRBV21-1 and J usage is TRBJ1-3. TRBV21-1 is an annotated pseudogene. This CDR3 contains 17 residues. The chain's CDR3 is CASSRRGGRGSGNTIYF. DNA of the CDR3: TGTGCCAGCAGCCGTCGCGGGGGCAGGGGTTCTGGAAACACCATATATTTT.

The V and J genes are TRBV30 and TRBJ2-3, with TRBD1 matching over 8 bases. CDR1 and CDR2 (germline): GTSNPN, SVGIG (reference sequence). J lost 2 bases, V lost 7 bases, and 5 bases had no gene match. The CDR3 has 13 residues. The DNA for the CDR3 is TGTGCCTCGACAGGGGTCCTCACAGATACGCAGTATTTT. Residues: CASTGVLTDTQYF.

The chain employs TRBV5-1 and TRBJ2-1; 9 nucleotides agree with TRBD1. The CDR3 loop spans 16 amino acids. Germline V CDR1 and CDR2: SGHRS, YFSETQ. After removal of 0 bases from V and 3 bases from J, the junction contained 4 bases not matched to a gene. The CDR3 DNA is TGCGCCAGCAGCTTGGTTACGGGACAGGGCTACAATGAGCAGTTCTTC. It is translated as CASSLVTGQGYNEQFF.

J is TRBJ1-5 and V is TRBV28; 8 bases line up with TRBD1. The V gene's germline CDR1 is MDHEN and CDR2 SYDVKM. The length of the CDR3 is 16 residues. V shed 2 bases and J 5 bases; nucleotides not matched to a gene: 8. The CDR3 loop is CASSLRGQVVYQPQHF. CDR3 DNA sequence: TGTGCCAGCAGTTTAAGGGGACAGGTTGTGTATCAGCCCCAGCATTTT.

This clone was observed a handful of times. This chain joins TRBV5-4 and TRBJ2-7, with 11 bases fitting TRBD1. J lost 2 bases, V lost 3 bases, and 1 base had no gene match. Germline V gene data show CDR1 as SGHNT and CDR2 as YYREEE (reference sequence). This CDR3 comprises 14 residues. The CDR3 DNA is TGTGCCAGCAGCTCGGGACAGGGGGCCTACGAGCAGTACTTC. Amino acid sequence: CASSSGQGAYEQYF.

The chain uses TRBV19 and TRBJ2-1, with D possibly TRBD1 on 6 matching bases. Germline V gives CDR1 LNHDA, CDR2 SQIVND (reference sequence). The CDR3 contains 16 residues. The germline V and J ends were trimmed by 6 bases and 0 bases, with 15 bases remaining between them. The CDR3 coding sequence is TGTGCCAGTAGAGCCTGGGACATCGGCTCCTACAATGAGCAGTTCTTC. Its protein is CASRAWDIGSYNEQFF.

This chain connects TRBV6-6 to TRBJ2-7; 7 bases match TRBD1. From germline, CDR1 is MNHNY and CDR2 SVGAGI (reference sequence). V lost 2 bases to trimming and J lost 6 bases; unmatched junction nucleotides: 4. This CDR3 comprises 13 residues. The CDR3 here is CASSYRGPREQYF. The CDR3 DNA is TGTGCCAGCAGTTACAGGGGGCCCCGCGAGCAGTACTTC.

The CDR3: CASSRLTSGSYNEQFF. CDR3 coding DNA: TGTGCCAGCAGCCGACTGACTAGCGGGTCCTACAATGAGCAGTTCTTC. The J gene is TRBJ2-1, the V gene TRBV7-8; 10 nucleotides align to TRBD2. The V gene's germline CDR1 is SGHVS and CDR2 FQNEAQ. The CDR3 is 16 residues long. The ends lost 5 bases at V and 1 base at J; junction bases unmatched: 5. Full variable domain (rest looked up from reference TRBV7-8 and TRBJ2-1): GAGVSQSPRYKVAKRGQDVALRCDPISGHVSLFWYQQALGQGPEFLTYFQNEAQLDKSGLPSDRFFAERPEGSVSTLKIQRTQQEDSAVYLCASSRLTSGSYNEQFFGPGTRLTVL.

This sequence joins TRBV11-3 and TRBJ1-1; a possible D gene is TRBD1 (6 bases). Between the trimmed V and J ends, which lost 2 bases and 0 bases, there was a span of 10 bases. CDR3 length: 15 amino acids. Germline loops: CDR1 SGHNT, CDR2 YENEEA. As DNA, the CDR3 is TGTGCCAGCAGCTTAAACAGGGTTATGAACACTGAAGCTTTCTTT. This translates into CASSLNRVMNTEAFF.

The chain employs TRBV5-4 and TRBJ2-7; TRBD1 is a possible D gene (5 bases). CDR1 and CDR2 from the germline V gene are SGHNT and YYREEE (reference sequence). The V end lost 0 bases, the J end lost 5 bases, and 9 bases lay between the germline ends. CDR3 size: 13 residues. CDR3 in DNA: TGTGCCAGCAGCTTGGAACAGGCCAACGAGCAGTACTTC. Protein product: CASSLEQANEQYF. The complete variable domain, with remaining parts taken from reference TRBV5-4 and TRBJ2-7, reads ETGVTQSPTHLIKTRGQQVTLRCSSQSGHNTVSWYQQALGQGPQFIFQYYREEENGRGNFPPRFSGLQFPNYSSELNVNALELDDSALYLCASSLEQANEQYFGPGTRLTVT.

This chain's CDR3 is CASSFQSPGWAGVAGREQYF. The CDR3 DNA follows: TGTGCCAGCAGTTTTCAATCCCCGGGGTGGGCGGGTGTTGCGGGACGCGAGCAGTACTTC. This chain uses TRBV27 with TRBJ2-7, with D perhaps matching TRBD2 (6 bases). Trimming stripped 3 bases from V and 6 bases from J, with 33 bases between. The CDR3 extends over 20 amino acids. CDR1 and CDR2 from the germline V gene are MNHEY and SMNVEV (reference sequence).

The chain joins TRBV20-1 to TRBJ2-4, with D unresolved. Trimming pared 3 bases from V and 4 bases from J, leaving 4 bases between. The CDR3 consists of 11 residues. Germline CDR1 and CDR2: DFQATT and SNEGSKA (reference sequence). CDR3 nucleotide sequence: TGCAGTGCTAGTCGGAAAAACATTCAGTACTTC. Encoded protein: CSASRKNIQYF.

DNA of the CDR3: TGCGCCAGTGGAGCTAGCGGCATTCAAGAGACCCAGTACTTC. Translation gives CASGASGIQETQYF. This chain uses TRBV10-2 with TRBJ2-5, with 7 bases that match TRBD2. Germline V CDR1 and CDR2: WSHSY, SAAADI. V dropped 9 bases and J dropped 2; count of bases not matched to a gene: 9. The CDR3 is made up of 14 amino acids.

The chain combines TRBV6-1 with TRBJ1-2; D is unresolved. Trimming pared 2 bases from V and 5 bases from J, leaving 9 bases between. This CDR3 has 13 residues. Looked up from germline, CDR1 is MNHNS and CDR2 is SASEGT. As DNA, the CDR3 is TGTGCCAGCAGTGAAAAGGCGGAATATGGCTACACCTTC. It encodes CASSEKAEYGYTF.

The genes are TRBV7-8 and TRBJ2-7; a weak D match, TRBD2 (5 bases). Germline CDR1 is SGHVS and CDR2 is FQNEAQ. Trimming removed 5 bases at V and 5 bases at J, with 16 bases between. The CDR3 totals 14 residues. CDR3 DNA: TGTGCCAGCAGCACCCGACCACGGGGAGACGAGCAGTACTTC. Its translation: CASSTRPRGDEQYF. Looking up the rest from reference TRBV7-8 and TRBJ2-7 gives the full variable domain: GAGVSQSPRYKVAKRGQDVALRCDPISGHVSLFWYQQALGQGPEFLTYFQNEAQLDKSGLPSDRFFAERPEGSVSTLKIQRTQQEDSAVYLCASSTRPRGDEQYFGPGTRLTVT.

The gene calls are TRBV4-1 and TRBJ2-1, with 9 bases that match TRBD1. CDR1 and CDR2 from the germline V gene are MGHRA and YSYEKL. The CDR3 consists of 15 residues. V dropped 3 bases and J dropped 4; count of bases not matched to a gene: 4. DNA of the CDR3: TGCGCCAGCAGCCATTCCGGGACAGGGTACAATGAGCAGTTCTTC. Encoded protein: CASSHSGTGYNEQFF.

CDR3 amino acids: CASSPTYSETQYF. CDR3 coding DNA: TGTGCCAGCAGCCCGACTTACTCGGAGACCCAGTACTTC. The J gene is TRBJ2-5, the V gene TRBV5-4; D gene uncertain. CDR3 size: 13 residues. In germline, CDR1 is SGHNT, CDR2 YYREEE (reference sequence). V was pared by 4 bases and J by 5 bases, with 12 bases between.

J is TRBJ1-1 and V is TRBV4-1, with D possibly matching TRBD1 (5 bases). From germline, CDR1 is MGHRA and CDR2 YSYEKL. The V gene lost 4 bases and the J gene lost 3 bases, with 12 bases spanning the gap. The CDR3 is 14 residues long. The CDR3 sequence is CASSLGGGHTEAFF. In DNA form, the CDR3 reads TGCGCCAGCAGCCTGGGGGGGGGACACACTGAAGCTTTCTTT.

The chain uses TRBV7-6 and TRBJ2-1, with a weak D call TRBD2 (5 bases). CDR1 and CDR2 from the germline V gene are SGHVS and FNYEAQ. V was cut by 5 bases and J by 7 bases, with 18 bases left in between. The CDR3 length is 15 residues. The CDR3 DNA is TGTGCCAGCAGCCAGAGCGGCCCTCGATCAAATGAGCAGTTCTTC. It is translated as CASSQSGPRSNEQFF.

The chain couples TRBV11-2 to TRBJ2-1, with D hard to call. The CDR3 loop spans 13 amino acids. Germline CDR1 reads SGHAT; CDR2 reads FQNNGV. V was cut by 5 bases and J by 8 bases, with 13 bases left in between. CDR3 nucleotide sequence: TGTGCCAGCAGCCATCCGGGTCGTTATGAGCAGTTCTTC. The encoded protein is CASSHPGRYEQFF.

The rearrangement uses TRBV9 and TRBJ2-3; 8 bases agree with TRBD2. The germline gives CDR1 SGDLS, CDR2 YYNGEE. The ends lost 2 bases at V and 2 bases at J; junction bases unmatched: 4. The CDR3 runs 15 residues. CDR3 protein: CASSVSGELTDTQYF. Written as DNA, the CDR3 is TGTGCCAGCAGCGTTAGCGGGGAACTCACAGATACGCAGTATTTT.

The chain carries TRBV6-5 and TRBJ2-3, with D unclear. The germline V gene has CDR1 MNHEY and CDR2 SVGAGI. CDR3 length equals 15 residues. V was pared by 6 bases and J by 0 bases, with 13 bases between. CDR3 DNA: TGTGCCAGCAGGCCACAGAGCAGTAGCACAGATACGCAGTATTTT. Its protein product is CASRPQSSSTDTQYF.